Below are 28 T cell receptor beta chains sequenced from a single sample in a study of somatic mutations in cytotoxic T cells in rheumatoid arthritis. Profiling relied on immunoSEQ multiplex PCR, and the TCRdb table lists in-frame clones only, not all of them. Of 18,000 or so clones in the sample, 82% were seen once. The sequenced sample was CD8+ T cells sorted from blood. These receptors all stem from an adult with rheumatoid arthritis.

The rearrangement joins TRBV5-4 to TRBJ2-2; D is uncertain. The CDR3 is made up of 15 amino acids. The V and J ends lost 4 bases and 1 base respectively, with 11 bases between them. Germline CDR1 reads SGHNT; CDR2 reads YYREEE (reference sequence). The chain's CDR3 is CASSPDSQNTGELFF. CDR3 coding DNA: TGTGCCAGCAGCCCCGATAGTCAGAACACCGGGGAGCTGTTTTTT.

This chain links TRBV7-2 with TRBJ2-7; TRBD2 agrees at 15 bases. V was clipped by 5 bases and J by 3 bases; unmatched bases: 5. The V gene's germline CDR1 is SGHTA and CDR2 FQGNSA. This CDR3 has 16 amino acids. The CDR3 sequence: CASSHPGLAGGYEQYF. CDR3 nucleotides: TGTGCCAGCAGCCATCCGGGACTAGCGGGAGGCTACGAGCAGTACTTC.

The J gene is TRBJ1-2, the V gene TRBV29-1; a weak D match, TRBD1 (6 bases). From germline, CDR1 is SQVTM and CDR2 ANQGSEA. The CDR3 covers 13 residues. The V and J ends lost 6 bases and 6 bases respectively, with 17 bases between them. This CDR3 reads CSVHREWHDGYTF. The DNA of the CDR3 is TGCAGCGTCCACAGGGAGTGGCACGATGGCTACACCTTC.

This clone was observed a few times. The chain uses TRBV6-6 and TRBJ2-7, with TRBD2 matching 10 bases. This CDR3 comprises 15 residues. V lost 5 bases, J lost 6 bases, and 10 bases stayed unmatched. Germline lookup yields CDR1 MNHNY and CDR2 SVGAGI (reference sequence). CDR3 nucleotide sequence: TGTGCCAGCAGTCCCCTGGCTAGCGGGGGAGCCGAGCAGTACTTC. Its protein product is CASSPLASGGAEQYF.

The gene calls are TRBV5-1 and TRBJ2-1, with no clear D. CDR3 size: 16 residues. Germline V lookup: CDR1 SGHRS, CDR2 YFSETQ. V was pared by 4 bases and J by 0 bases, with 14 bases between. The CDR3 protein is CASSASTVSSYNEQFF. The CDR3 DNA follows: TGCGCCAGCAGCGCCTCGACTGTTAGCTCCTACAATGAGCAGTTCTTC.

This clone has a handful of counts. The J gene is TRBJ1-1, the V gene TRBV4-3; D uncertain. In germline, CDR1 is LGHNA, CDR2 YSLEER. V lost 1 base to trimming and J lost 7 bases, with 13 bases between them. This CDR3 has 14 amino acids. This CDR3 reads CASSQGSAYGEAFF. The CDR3 DNA is TGCGCCAGCAGCCAAGGGAGTGCTTACGGTGAAGCTTTCTTT.

The rearrangement joins TRBV27 to TRBJ1-5; the match to TRBD1 covers 7 bases. The germline V gene encodes CDR1 MNHEY and CDR2 SMNVEV (reference sequence). The CDR3 extends over 14 amino acids. The junction had 9 bases not matched to a gene; V was cut back by 6 bases and J by 7 bases. The CDR3 DNA reads TGTGCCAGCAGACGTAGACAGGGCGGCCAGCCCCAGCATTTT. Its translation: CASRRRQGGQPQHF.

This rearrangement joins TRBV6-1 to TRBJ2-2; D call uncertain. V was clipped by 2 bases and J by 7 bases, with 11 bases between them. The germline V gene has CDR1 MNHNS and CDR2 SASEGT. This CDR3 comprises 14 residues. The CDR3: CASSEFTVSGELFF. In DNA form, the CDR3 reads TGTGCCAGCAGTGAATTTACGGTGAGCGGGGAGCTGTTTTTT.

This clone was seen a handful of times. This sequence joins TRBV4-3 and TRBJ1-2; D remains unclear. Trimming removed 4 bases from V and 6 bases from J, with 18 bases in between. CDR1 is LGHNA, CDR2 YSLEER, per germline. This CDR3 is 15 amino acids long. The CDR3 DNA follows: TGCGCCAGCAGCCCCAAGGCGGAGGGCGGGAATGGCTACACCTTC. Translation gives CASSPKAEGGNGYTF.

This clone was detected once. The chain recombines TRBV7-2 with TRBJ2-3; TRBD2 agrees at 8 bases. This CDR3 contains 16 residues. Trimming took 1 base from V and 4 from J; bases not matched to a gene: 7. The V gene's germline CDR1 is SGHTA and CDR2 FQGNSA. The CDR3 protein is CASSLGGTRFADTQYF. CDR3 nucleotide sequence: TGTGCCAGCAGCTTAGGGGGGACTAGATTCGCAGATACGCAGTATTTT.

In this sample, this clone turned up a few times. The J gene is TRBJ1-2, the V gene TRBV4-3; maybe TRBD1 (6 bases). Between the trimmed V and J ends, which lost 3 bases and 7 bases, there was a span of 15 bases. Per germline, CDR1 LGHNA and CDR2 YSLEER. This CDR3 contains 14 residues. Here the CDR3 reads CASSQVTGSVGYTF. DNA for the CDR3: TGCGCCAGCAGCCAGGTTACAGGGTCCGTTGGCTACACCTTC.

The chain is built from TRBV25-1 and TRBJ2-1; 9 nucleotides line up with TRBD2. The germline gives CDR1 MGHDK, CDR2 SYGVNS. The CDR3 consists of 16 residues. The V and J ends lost 3 bases and 3 bases, in that order; junction bases with no gene match: 6. The CDR3 reads CASSDPLAGNYNEQFF. For the CDR3, the DNA is TGTGCCAGCAGTGATCCTCTAGCGGGAAACTACAATGAGCAGTTCTTC.

V and J are TRBV2 and TRBJ1-5; no definite D call. Trimming cost V 4 bases and J 7 bases, with 8 bases left between them. This CDR3 spans 12 amino acids. CDR1 is SNHLY and CDR2 is FYNNEI in the germline V gene. The CDR3 region is CASSGQPQPQHF. The CDR3 DNA reads TGTGCCAGCAGTGGTCAGCCCCAGCCCCAGCATTTT.

The chain combines TRBV9 with TRBJ1-4, with TRBD1 as a possible D gene (6 bases). V was shortened by 0 bases and J by 11 bases, with 17 bases between the two germline ends. Germline lookup yields CDR1 SGDLS and CDR2 YYNGEE. The CDR3 extends over 15 amino acids. CDR3 sequence reads: CASSVDGGASQKLFF. The CDR3 coding sequence is TGTGCCAGCAGCGTAGACGGGGGGGCCTCCCAGAAACTGTTTTTT.

CDR3 in DNA: TGTGCCAGCAGGGGGAGCTCCTACAATGAGCAGTTCTTC. Translating it yields CASRGSSYNEQFF. V gene TRBV9 combines with J gene TRBJ2-1; TRBD2 might be the D (5 bases). This CDR3 contains 13 residues. V dropped 5 bases and J dropped 0 bases, with 6 bases sitting between them. Germline assignment: CDR1 SGDLS and CDR2 YYNGEE.

The V call is TRBV6-6, the J call TRBJ1-4; D not certain. The CDR3 runs to 13 residues. Germline CDR1 MNHNY, CDR2 SVGAGI (reference sequence). V was shortened by 4 bases and J by 7 bases, with 10 bases between the two germline ends. The CDR3 reads CASSSTVSEKLFF. As DNA, the CDR3 is TGTGCCAGCAGTTCGACCGTTTCTGAAAAACTGTTTTTT.

V usage is TRBV2 and J usage is TRBJ1-4; perhaps TRBD1 as D (5 bases). CDR3 length equals 17 residues. In germline, CDR1 is SNHLY, CDR2 FYNNEI. Trimming cost V 4 bases and J 8 bases, with 23 bases left between them. The CDR3 sequence: CASSGSGGHPRREKLFF. CDR3 DNA sequence: TGTGCCAGCAGTGGGTCAGGAGGACATCCCCGCCGGGAAAAACTGTTTTTT.

This clone was found once. The chain couples TRBV7-2 to TRBJ2-7; 12 bases match TRBD2. Germline CDR1 and CDR2: SGHTA and FQGNSA. V dropped 5 bases and J dropped 4; count of bases not matched to a gene: 9. This CDR3 region has 16 residues. CDR3 amino acids: CASSQRTSGVWYEQYF. DNA for the CDR3: TGTGCCAGCAGCCAGAGGACTAGCGGGGTTTGGTACGAGCAGTACTTC.

The chain couples TRBV19 to TRBJ1-2, with D possibly being TRBD1 (5 bases). Germline V gene data show CDR1 as LNHDA and CDR2 as SQIVND (reference sequence). This CDR3 region has 15 residues. Trimming pared 1 base from V and 5 bases from J, leaving 14 bases between. The CDR3 DNA sequence: TGTGCCAGTAGTATAGCGGGGCAGGGAGTTTATGGCTACACCTTC. It is translated as CASSIAGQGVYGYTF.

There are a few counts of this clone. The rearrangement joins TRBV5-1 to TRBJ2-7; D not resolved. The V end was cut by 0 bases, the J end by 3 bases, with 10 bases between. This CDR3 has 14 amino acids. Germline CDR1 reads SGHRS; CDR2 reads YFSETQ. CDR3 loop: CASSLGDRDYEQYF. The DNA for the CDR3 is TGCGCCAGCAGCTTGGGAGACCGAGACTACGAGCAGTACTTC.

This clone appeared a few times. The chain joins TRBV27 to TRBJ2-7; 9 bases map to TRBD1. The trim removed 6 bases at V and 6 bases at J, leaving 6 bases unmatched. In germline, CDR1 is MNHEY, CDR2 SMNVEV (reference sequence). The CDR3 spans 13 residues. In nucleotides, the CDR3 is TGTGCCAGCAGGCCGGGGGGACAGGGCGAGCAGTACTTC. Residues: CASRPGGQGEQYF.

CDR3 sequence (DNA): TGTGCCAGCAGCGTTGTGGCGGGGTCAGGATCCGAGCAGTACTTC. This encodes CASSVVAGSGSEQYF. The rearrangement links TRBV9 to TRBJ2-7, with a possible D match to TRBD2 (6 bases). The germline V and J ends were trimmed by 2 bases and 6 bases, with 18 bases remaining between them. CDR1 and CDR2 (germline): SGDLS, YYNGEE. The CDR3 has 15 amino acids.

This clone was counted between two and nine times. The rearrangement joins TRBV11-1 to TRBJ2-7; D is unresolved. Trimming pared 1 base from V and 5 bases from J, leaving 6 bases between. Germline CDR1 SGHAT, CDR2 FQDESV (reference sequence). This CDR3 is 12 amino acids long. For the CDR3, the DNA is TGTGCCAGCAGCTTAGACTCAAACGAGCAGTACTTC. Protein product: CASSLDSNEQYF.

Within the sample, this clone is medium-sized. The chain couples TRBV5-6 to TRBJ2-7; D is uncertain. CDR1 is SGHDT, CDR2 YYEEEE, per germline. The CDR3 loop spans 11 amino acids. V lost 4 bases and J 0 bases, leaving 2 bases between the germline ends. The CDR3 loop reads CASSSSYEQYF. In nucleotides, the CDR3 is TGTGCCAGCAGCAGCTCCTACGAGCAGTACTTC.

This clone has only a few counts. The gene calls are TRBV6-5 and TRBJ1-5; weak D call: TRBD1 (6 bases). Deletions cut 2 bases from V and 4 bases from J, with 12 bases between. Germline CDR1 reads MNHEY; CDR2 reads SVGAGI. CDR3 length: 15 residues. The CDR3 nucleotides read TGTGCCAGCAGTTACACTTCAGGGGTGAATCAGCCCCAGCATTTT. This encodes CASSYTSGVNQPQHF.

The V call is TRBV9, the J call TRBJ1-5; D not certain. The V gene lost 0 bases and the J gene lost 0 bases, with 7 bases spanning the gap. There are 15 residues in the CDR3. Germline CDR1 and CDR2: SGDLS and YYNGEE. As DNA, the CDR3 is TGTGCCAGCAGCGTAGGAGGAGATAGCAATCAGCCCCAGCATTTT. It yields the protein CASSVGGDSNQPQHF.

J is TRBJ2-7 and V is TRBV2; 15 positions agree with TRBD2. CDR1 and CDR2 from the germline V gene are SNHLY and FYNNEI. The CDR3 is 16 residues long. J lost 7 bases, V lost 6 bases, and 10 bases had no gene match. CDR3 in amino acids: CASSPRTSGRAEEQYF. The CDR3 nucleotides are TGTGCCAGCAGCCCGCGGACTAGCGGGAGGGCCGAGGAGCAGTACTTC.

This rearrangement joins TRBV6-4 to TRBJ1-2; tentative D call: TRBD1 (6 bases). Between the trimmed V and J ends, which lost 7 bases and 7 bases, there was a span of 28 bases. The germline CDR1 and CDR2 sequences are MRHNA and SNTAGT. The CDR3 loop spans 17 amino acids. CDR3 coding DNA: TGTGCCAGCACCCAAATCGAAAATACAGGGAAATTTTCTGGCTACACCTTC. It translates to CASTQIENTGKFSGYTF.